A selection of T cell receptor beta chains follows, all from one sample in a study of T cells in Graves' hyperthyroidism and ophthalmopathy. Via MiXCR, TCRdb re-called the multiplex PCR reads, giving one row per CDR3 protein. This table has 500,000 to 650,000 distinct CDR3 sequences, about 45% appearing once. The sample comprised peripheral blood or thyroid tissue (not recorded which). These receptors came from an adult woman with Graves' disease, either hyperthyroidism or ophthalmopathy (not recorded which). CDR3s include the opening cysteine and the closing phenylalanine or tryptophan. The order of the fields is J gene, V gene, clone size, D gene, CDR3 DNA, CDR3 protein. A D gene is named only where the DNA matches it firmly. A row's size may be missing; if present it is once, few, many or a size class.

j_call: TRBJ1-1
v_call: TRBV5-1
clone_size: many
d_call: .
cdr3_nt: TGCGCCAGCAGCTCGCCCGGGACCCTTAATACTGAAGCTTTCTTT
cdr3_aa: CASSSPGTLNTEAFF

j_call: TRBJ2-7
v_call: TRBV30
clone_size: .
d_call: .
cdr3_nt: TGTGCCTGCCTAGGGCGGTCCTACGAGCAGTACTTC
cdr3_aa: CACLGRSYEQYF

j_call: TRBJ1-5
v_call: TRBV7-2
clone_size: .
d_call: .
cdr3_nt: TGTGCCAGCAGCGGGTCCTTCTCAGGGGTCCAGCCCCAGCATTTT
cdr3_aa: CASSGSFSGVQPQHF

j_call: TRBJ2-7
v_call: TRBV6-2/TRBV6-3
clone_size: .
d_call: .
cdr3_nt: TGTGCCAGCAGTTACCGACAATACGAGCAGTACTTC
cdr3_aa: CASSYRQYEQYF

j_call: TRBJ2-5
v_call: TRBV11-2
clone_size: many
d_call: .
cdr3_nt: TGTGCCAGCGGTCGGGACGGCCAAGAGACCCAGTACTTC
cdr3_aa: CASGRDGQETQYF

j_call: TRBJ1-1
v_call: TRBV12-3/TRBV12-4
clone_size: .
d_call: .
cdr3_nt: TGTGCCAGCAGCAGGGACACGGGGAACACTGAAGCTTTCTTT
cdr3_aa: CASSRDTGNTEAFF

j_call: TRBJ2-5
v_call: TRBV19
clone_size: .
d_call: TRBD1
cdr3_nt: TGTGCCAGTAGTATCGGGGACAGGAGGATCCAAGAGACCCAGTACTTC
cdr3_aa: CASSIGDRRIQETQYF

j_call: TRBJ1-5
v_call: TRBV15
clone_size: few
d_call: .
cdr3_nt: TGTGCCACCAGCAGAGATCTCGGGTCAGGCAATCAGCCCCAGCATTTT
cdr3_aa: CATSRDLGSGNQPQHF

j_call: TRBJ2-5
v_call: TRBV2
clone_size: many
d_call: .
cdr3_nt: TGTGCCAGCGAACAGGGAGGTATTGAGACCCAGTACTTC
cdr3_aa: CASEQGGIETQYF

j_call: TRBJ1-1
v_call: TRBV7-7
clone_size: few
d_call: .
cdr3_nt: TGTGCTAGCAGCTTTGCGGGGAAGGTAACTGAAGCTTTCTTT
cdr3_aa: CASSFAGKVTEAFF

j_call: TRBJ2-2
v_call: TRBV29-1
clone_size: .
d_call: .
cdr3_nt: TGCAGCGTTGAAGGGGAATGGGGGACCGGGGAGCTGTTTTTT
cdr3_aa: CSVEGEWGTGELFF

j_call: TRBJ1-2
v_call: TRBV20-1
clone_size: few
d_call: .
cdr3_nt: TGCAGCGTTGGGCTTGATTACAACTATGGCTACACCTTC
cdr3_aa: CSVGLDYNYGYTF

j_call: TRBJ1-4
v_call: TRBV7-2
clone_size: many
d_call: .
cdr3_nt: TGTGCCAGCAGCTTAATTAAGGCCTCCATAGGGAAACTGTTTTTT
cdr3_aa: CASSLIKASIGKLFF

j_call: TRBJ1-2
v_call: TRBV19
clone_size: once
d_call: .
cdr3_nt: TGTGCCAGTAGCGGGGCAGGGAACGACTACACCTTC
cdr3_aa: CASSGAGNDYTF

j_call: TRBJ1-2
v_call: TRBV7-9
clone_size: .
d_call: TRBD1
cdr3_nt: TGTGCCAGCAGCTTAGACCGGGACAGATTTGACTATGGCTACACCTTC
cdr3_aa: CASSLDRDRFDYGYTF

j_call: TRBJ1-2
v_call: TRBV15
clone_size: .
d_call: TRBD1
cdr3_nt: TGTGCCACCAGCAGAGACGGCCAACAGGGGTCTGGCTACACCTTC
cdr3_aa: CATSRDGQQGSGYTF

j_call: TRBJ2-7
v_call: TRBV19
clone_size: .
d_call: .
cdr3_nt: TGTGCCAGCTCCCGGGGTATTTCCTACGAGCAGTACTTC
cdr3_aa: CASSRGISYEQYF

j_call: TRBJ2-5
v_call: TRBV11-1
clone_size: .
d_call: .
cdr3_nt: TGTGCCAGCAGTTTTGCAGGGACTGTCGAGACCCAGTACTTC
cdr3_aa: CASSFAGTVETQYF

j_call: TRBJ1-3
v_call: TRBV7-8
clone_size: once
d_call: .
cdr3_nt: TGTGCCAGCAGCATTACAGGGATATCTGGAAACACCATATATTTT
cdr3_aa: CASSITGISGNTIYF

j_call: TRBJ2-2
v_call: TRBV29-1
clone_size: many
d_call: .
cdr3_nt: TGCAGCGCCACCGCTGATCCCGGGGAGCTGTTTTTT
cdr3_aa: CSATADPGELFF

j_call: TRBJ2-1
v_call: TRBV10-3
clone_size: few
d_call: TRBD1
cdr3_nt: TGTGCCATCAGTGAGCCGGGACAGGGCTGGAAGGAGCAGTTCTTC
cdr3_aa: CAISEPGQGWKEQFF

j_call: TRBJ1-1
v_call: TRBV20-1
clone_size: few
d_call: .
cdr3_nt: TGCAGTGCTAGGGGTGATAATGAAGCTTTCTTT
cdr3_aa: CSARGDNEAFF

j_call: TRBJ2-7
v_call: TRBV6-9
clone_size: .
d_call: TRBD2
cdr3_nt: TGTGCCACGGCGGGACTAGAGGATTCGCAGTACTTC
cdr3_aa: CATAGLEDSQYF

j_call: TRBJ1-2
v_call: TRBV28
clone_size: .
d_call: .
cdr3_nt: TGTGCCAGCAGCCTTCCAGGGGCGAACTATGGCTACACCTTC
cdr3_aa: CASSLPGANYGYTF

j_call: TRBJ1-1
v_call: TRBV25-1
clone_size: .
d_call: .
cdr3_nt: TGTGCCAGCACGTTAGGGCGGTCAGCTTTCTTT
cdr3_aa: CASTLGRSAFF